These 5 T cell receptor beta chains came from one sample sequenced in a study of CXCR3-negative and CXCR3-positive naive CD8 T cells. The study made its TRB cDNA libraries by 5' RACE, adding UMI labels. TCRdb reprocessed the 5' RACE reads and stores each CDR3 protein as one record, lacking DNA. In total, the table holds approximately 62,000 distinct CDR3 sequences. Specimen: naive CXCR3- CD8+ T cells from blood. Sample subset: CD45RO-CCR7+CD27+CD95- naive CD8+ T cells lacking CXCR3 (TNR3-). The receptors stem from a human donor in good health. Some clones in this sample may be carry-over from other donors' samples.

The rearrangement uses TRBV29-1 and TRBJ1-2. From germline, CDR1 is SQVTM and CDR2 ANQGSEA. The length of the CDR3 is 14 residues. The CDR3 is CSVDTPPAFYGYTF.

The J gene is TRBJ2-1, the V gene TRBV28; TCRdb's D gene call, TRBD2, goes unchecked for lack of DNA. The CDR3 runs to 14 residues. Germline CDR1 is MDHEN and CDR2 is SYDVKM. CDR3 loop: CASSFEGLYNEQFF.

V and J are TRBV29-1 and TRBJ2-1; TCRdb's D call of TRBD2 is untestable without DNA. Germline V gene sequence: CDR1 SQVTM, CDR2 ANQGSEA. There are 14 residues in the CDR3. CDR3 residues: CSVEMSLAYSLQFF.

This rearrangement joins TRBV7-9 to TRBJ2-3. This CDR3 has 15 residues. Germline CDR1 reads SEHNR; CDR2 reads FQNEAQ (reference sequence). The CDR3 region is CASSLSADWADTQYF.

J is TRBJ1-2 and V is TRBV28; there is no DNA to check the TCRdb D call of TRBD1. There are 13 residues in the CDR3. The germline CDR1 and CDR2 sequences are MDHEN and SYDVKM. This CDR3 is CASSLGNRDGYTF.